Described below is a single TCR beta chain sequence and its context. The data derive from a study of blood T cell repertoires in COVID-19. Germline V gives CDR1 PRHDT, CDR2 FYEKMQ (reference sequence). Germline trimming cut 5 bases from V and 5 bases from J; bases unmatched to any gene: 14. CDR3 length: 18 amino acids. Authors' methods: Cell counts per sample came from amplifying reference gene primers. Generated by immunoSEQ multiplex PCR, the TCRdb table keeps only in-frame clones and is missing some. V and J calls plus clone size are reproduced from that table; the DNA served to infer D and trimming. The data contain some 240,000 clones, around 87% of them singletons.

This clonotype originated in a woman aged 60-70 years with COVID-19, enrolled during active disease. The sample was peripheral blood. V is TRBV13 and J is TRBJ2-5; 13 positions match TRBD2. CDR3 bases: TGTGCCAGCAGCCCAAAGTGGGGGACTAGCGGGGCCGGGGAGACCCAGTACTTC. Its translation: CASSPKWGTSGAGETQYF.